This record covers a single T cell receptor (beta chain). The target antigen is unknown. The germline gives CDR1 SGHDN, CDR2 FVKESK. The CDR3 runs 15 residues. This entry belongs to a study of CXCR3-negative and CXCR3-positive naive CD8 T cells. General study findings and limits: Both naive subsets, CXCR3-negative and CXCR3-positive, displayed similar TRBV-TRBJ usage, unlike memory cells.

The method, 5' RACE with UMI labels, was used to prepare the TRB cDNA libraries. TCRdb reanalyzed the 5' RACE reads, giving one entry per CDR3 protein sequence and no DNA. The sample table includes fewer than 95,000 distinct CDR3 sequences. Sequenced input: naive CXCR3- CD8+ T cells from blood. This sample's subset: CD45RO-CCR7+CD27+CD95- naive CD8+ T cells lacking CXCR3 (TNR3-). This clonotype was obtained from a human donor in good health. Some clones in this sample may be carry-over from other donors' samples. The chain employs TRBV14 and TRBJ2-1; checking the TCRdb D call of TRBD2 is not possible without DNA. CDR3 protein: CASSQQRDFYNEQFF.